This T cell receptor (beta chain) is drawn from a study of beta chain features in type 1 diabetes. The authors reverse transcribed all of the isolated RNA, so sequencing captured expressed TCRB transcripts. Profiling relied on immunoSEQ multiplex PCR, and the TCRdb table lists in-frame clones only, not all of them. This repertoire shows 300,000 to 450,000 clones, around 19% found once; its top ten account for roughly 0.045%. From germline, CDR1 is SGHTA and CDR2 FQGNSA. V shed 2 bases and J shed 0 bases, with 8 bases lying between them. The CDR3 length is 15 residues. This sequence was found in a woman in her late teens or twenties in good health. This chain uses TRBV7-2 with TRBJ2-1; D gene unclear. The sample consisted of naive CD4+ T cells from blood. This chain's CDR3 is CASSLTGYSYNEQFF. CDR3 nucleotide sequence: TGTGCCAGCAGCTTAACCGGGTACTCCTACAATGAGCAGTTCTTC.